These 29 T cell receptor beta chains were all obtained from the same sample, sequenced in a study of monozygotic twins with inflammatory bowel disease. TCRdb reanalyzed the 5' RACE reads and collapses them to one entry per CDR3 protein, without DNA. The data include approximately 340,000 distinct CDR3 sequences; the top ten clones carry under 2.5%. Sequenced: blood. These receptors all stem from a human donor with ulcerative colitis or Crohn's disease, or a healthy co-twin of an affected twin (not recorded which).

V gene TRBV7-9 combines with J gene TRBJ2-5; TCRdb picks TRBD2, but there is no DNA to check that call. The CDR3 length is 14 residues. Germline V gives CDR1 SEHNR, CDR2 FQNEAQ (reference sequence). CDR3: CASSLLGPGGTQYF. Combining the CDR3 with reference TRBV7-9 and TRBJ2-5 gives the whole variable domain DTGVSQNPRHKITKRGQNVTFRCDPISEHNRLYWYRQTLGQGPEFLTYFQNEAQLEKSRLLSDRFSAERPKGSFSTLEIQRTEQGDSAMYLCASSLLGPGGTQYFGPGTRLLVL.

The rearrangement joins TRBV5-1 to TRBJ2-1. Germline V lookup: CDR1 SGHRS, CDR2 YFSETQ. CDR3 length equals 14 residues. The CDR3 reads CASSLTGLYNEQFF.

The chain recombines TRBV10-3 with TRBJ2-3; TCRdb's assignment of TRBD2 cannot be checked, as there is no DNA. CDR1 ENHRY and CDR2 SYGVKD come from the germline V gene. This CDR3 spans 16 amino acids. The CDR3 is CAIKPGLAGDTDTQYF.

The rearrangement joins TRBV18 to TRBJ2-3; lacking DNA, the TRBD2 call made by TCRdb goes unchecked. Germline V gives CDR1 KGHSH, CDR2 LQKENI. This CDR3 spans 18 amino acids. The chain's CDR3 is CASSPGTSGSYGTDTQYF.

The chain joins TRBV20-1 to TRBJ2-3; without DNA, the TCRdb call of TRBD1 cannot be checked. The CDR3 spans 15 residues. The germline CDR1 and CDR2 sequences are DFQATT and SNEGSKA (reference sequence). The CDR3 region is CSASIGQASTDTQYF.

The V call is TRBV29-1, the J call TRBJ2-7; TCRdb calls TRBD1, which cannot be checked without DNA. Germline loops: CDR1 SQVTM, CDR2 ANQGSEA. The CDR3 has 11 amino acids. The CDR3 sequence: CSVEQGDEQYF.

The chain joins TRBV5-6 to TRBJ2-2. The CDR3 contains 15 residues. Germline values: CDR1 SGHDT, CDR2 YYEEEE. CDR3 region: CASSFYRGDTGELFF. Full variable domain (remainder filled in from reference TRBV5-6 and TRBJ2-2): DAGVTQSPTHLIKTRGQQVTLRCSPKSGHDTVSWYQQALGQGPQFIFQYYEEEERQRGNFPDRFSGHQFPNYSSELNVNALLLGDSALYLCASSFYRGDTGELFFGEGSRLTVL.

The V gene is TRBV19, the J gene TRBJ2-5; TCRdb gives TRBD2 as the D gene, but with no DNA this cannot be confirmed. This CDR3 comprises 13 residues. Germline CDR1 LNHDA, CDR2 SQIVND (reference sequence). The CDR3 reads CASSMVGVKTQYF. Using reference TRBV19 and TRBJ2-5 for the parts outside the CDR3, the full variable domain is DGGITQSPKYLFRKEGQNVTLSCEQNLNHDAMYWYRQDPGQGLRLIYYSQIVNDFQKGDIAEGYSVSREKKESFPLTVTSAQKNPTAFYLCASSMVGVKTQYFGPGTRLLVL.

The chain uses TRBV28 and TRBJ1-1; absent DNA, TCRdb's TRBD1 call cannot be checked. The CDR3 length is 13 residues. Germline assignment: CDR1 MDHEN and CDR2 SYDVKM. CDR3 loop: CASSSRGITEAFF.

The V and J genes are TRBV18 and TRBJ2-5; TCRdb reports TRBD1, a call that lacks DNA to check it against. The CDR3 is made up of 16 amino acids. Germline V gene lookup returns CDR1 KGHSH and CDR2 LQKENI. The CDR3 protein is CASSPPLGGWLETQYF.

This chain links TRBV4-1 with TRBJ2-3; the D call of TRBD1 rests on TCRdb alone, since no DNA is present to check it. In germline, CDR1 is MGHRA, CDR2 YSYEKL. CDR3 length: 17 amino acids. CDR3 in amino acids: CASSQLTGTGGPDTQYF.

The chain joins TRBV29-1 to TRBJ2-1; the TCRdb D gene call, TRBD1, has no DNA to confirm it. Germline V lookup: CDR1 SQVTM, CDR2 ANQGSEA. CDR3 length equals 15 residues. CDR3 region: CSVDGTGRYYNEQFF.

The chain carries TRBV5-4 and TRBJ2-7; TCRdb's D call of TRBD2 is untestable without DNA. Germline CDR1 is SGHNT and CDR2 is YYREEE (reference sequence). This CDR3 has 13 amino acids. The CDR3 loop reads CASSLASVSEQYF.

CDR3 loop: CASSFSIADTQYF. The chain couples TRBV7-9 to TRBJ2-3. This CDR3 spans 13 amino acids. The V gene's germline CDR1 is SEHNR and CDR2 FQNEAQ (reference sequence).

This sequence joins TRBV6-9 and TRBJ1-5. CDR3 length equals 11 residues. Germline V lookup: CDR1 MNHGY, CDR2 SVAAGI. The CDR3 here is CASSSGQPQHF.

J is TRBJ2-1 and V is TRBV5-1; TCRdb calls TRBD1, which cannot be checked without DNA. The CDR3 is 14 amino acids. Germline CDR1 SGHRS, CDR2 YFSETQ. This chain's CDR3 is CASSRNRGEDEQFF.

This chain uses TRBV30 with TRBJ2-5. Germline-derived CDR1 and CDR2 are GTSNPN and SVGIG (reference sequence). The CDR3 runs 12 residues. This CDR3 reads CAWSYGQETQYF.

J is TRBJ1-2 and V is TRBV5-1; no DNA is available, so the TRBD1 call from TCRdb remains unchecked. This CDR3 has 15 amino acids. The germline gives CDR1 SGHRS, CDR2 YFSETQ. The CDR3 is CASSPGMITNYGYTF.

V and J are TRBV2 and TRBJ2-2; TCRdb indicates TRBD2, and absent DNA this call remains unverified. The V gene's germline CDR1 is SNHLY and CDR2 FYNNEI. The CDR3 sequence is 16 residues long. CDR3 amino acids: CASRAGLAGGTGELFF.

This chain links TRBV6-4 with TRBJ2-1; TCRdb indicates TRBD1, and absent DNA this call remains unverified. The CDR3 sequence is 17 residues long. Germline V gives CDR1 MRHNA, CDR2 SNTAGT. CDR3 region: CASSDVPGQGAFNEQFF.

The chain combines TRBV6-1 with TRBJ2-2. This CDR3 has 14 residues. Per the germline V gene, CDR1 is MNHNS and CDR2 is SASEGT. The CDR3: CASIGRWATGELFF.

The chain links TRBV4-3 to TRBJ2-7. This CDR3 spans 17 amino acids. CDR1 is LGHNA and CDR2 is YSLEER in the germline V gene. CDR3 loop: CASSQETFGGGSYEQYF.

The chain links TRBV12-3 or TRBV12-4 to TRBJ2-3; TCRdb's D gene call, TRBD1, goes unchecked for lack of DNA. The CDR3 contains 15 residues. This CDR3 is CASSLSGATTDTQYF.

This sequence joins TRBV20-1 and TRBJ2-1; TCRdb calls TRBD2, which cannot be checked without DNA. Germline CDR1 is DFQATT and CDR2 is SNEGSKA (reference sequence). CDR3 length: 15 amino acids. Here the CDR3 reads CSARPGLAGGSEQFF.

The V and J genes are TRBV27 and TRBJ2-1; TCRdb lists TRBD2, though no DNA is available to test this call. This CDR3 region has 16 residues. Germline V gene data show CDR1 as MNHEY and CDR2 as SMNVEV (reference sequence). The CDR3 loop reads CASSPGTPGGLNEQFF.

The V and J genes are TRBV19 and TRBJ2-5; TCRdb outputs TRBD2, but without DNA this stays unchecked. Germline CDR1 and CDR2: LNHDA and SQIVND (reference sequence). The CDR3 extends over 15 amino acids. The CDR3 sequence: CASSTWTSGQETQYF.

The V and J genes are TRBV24-1 and TRBJ2-5; checking the TCRdb D call of TRBD2 is not possible without DNA. CDR1 KGHDR and CDR2 SFDVKD come from the germline V gene. This CDR3 has 15 amino acids. CDR3 loop: CATSDLGGGEETQYF.

V usage is TRBV20-1 and J usage is TRBJ1-3; TCRdb proposes TRBD1, but this gene call is untestable without DNA. Germline CDR1 reads DFQATT; CDR2 reads SNEGSKA (reference sequence). This CDR3 is 14 amino acids long. The CDR3 spells CSARPWGASNTIYF.

The chain couples TRBV5-1 to TRBJ2-7; TCRdb reports TRBD1, a call that lacks DNA to check it against. There are 14 residues in the CDR3. Germline V gives CDR1 SGHRS, CDR2 YFSETQ. Here the CDR3 reads CASSLTAGTYEQYF.